Sequencing of this TCR beta chain was carried out in a study of cytomegalovirus exposure and HLA in healthy donors. Germline V CDR1 and CDR2: SGDLS, YYNGEE. Trimming stripped 6 bases from V and 4 bases from J, with 16 bases between. This CDR3 spans 14 amino acids. Use of 60 Vbeta and 13 Jbeta primers characterized the PCR. Clones were read by immunoSEQ multiplex PCR, and TCRdb kept only the in-frame ones, dropping some. Found here are over 150,000 clones, roughly four fifths of them singletons; the top ten hold roughly 4.2%. Only a few counts were recorded for this clone. The sequence was obtained from a middle-aged man in good health and CMV-seronegative. The specimen sequenced was PBMCs. The chain combines TRBV9 with TRBJ2-5, with D possibly being TRBD2 (6 bases). The CDR3 DNA is TGTGCCAGCAACCGTGGGGGGTTTAGAGAGACCCAGTACTTC. This sequence encodes CASNRGGFRETQYF.